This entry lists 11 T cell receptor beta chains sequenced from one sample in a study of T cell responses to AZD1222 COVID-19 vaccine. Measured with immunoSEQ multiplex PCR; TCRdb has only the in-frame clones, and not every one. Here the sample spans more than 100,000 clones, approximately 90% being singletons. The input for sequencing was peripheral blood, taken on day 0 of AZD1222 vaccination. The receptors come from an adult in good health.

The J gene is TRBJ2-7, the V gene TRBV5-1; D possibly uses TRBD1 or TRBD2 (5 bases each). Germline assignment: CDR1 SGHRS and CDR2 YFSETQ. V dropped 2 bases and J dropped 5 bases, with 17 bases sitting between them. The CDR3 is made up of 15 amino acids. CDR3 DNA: TGCGCCAGCAGCTTATCCGGGACCCCCGTTGACGAGCAGTACTTC. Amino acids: CASSLSGTPVDEQYF.

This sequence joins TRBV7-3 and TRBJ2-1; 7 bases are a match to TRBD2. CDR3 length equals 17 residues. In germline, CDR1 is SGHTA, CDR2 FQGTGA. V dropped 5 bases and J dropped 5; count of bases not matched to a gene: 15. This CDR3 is CASSLFGGRNSNNEQFF. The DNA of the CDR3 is TGTGCCAGCAGCCTTTTCGGGGGGAGGAATAGTAACAATGAGCAGTTCTTC.

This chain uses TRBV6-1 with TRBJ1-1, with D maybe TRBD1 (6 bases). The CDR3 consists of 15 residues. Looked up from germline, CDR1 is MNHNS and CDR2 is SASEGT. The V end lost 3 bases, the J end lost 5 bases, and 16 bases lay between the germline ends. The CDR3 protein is CASSDLPGAITEAFF. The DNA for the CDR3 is TGTGCCAGCAGTGATTTACCGGGGGCGATTACTGAAGCTTTCTTT.

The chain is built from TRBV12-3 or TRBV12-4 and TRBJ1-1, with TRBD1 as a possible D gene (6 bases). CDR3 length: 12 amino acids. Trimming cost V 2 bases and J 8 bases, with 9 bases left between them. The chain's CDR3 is CASSLSGVEAFF. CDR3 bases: TGTGCCAGCAGTTTATCAGGGGTGGAAGCTTTCTTT.

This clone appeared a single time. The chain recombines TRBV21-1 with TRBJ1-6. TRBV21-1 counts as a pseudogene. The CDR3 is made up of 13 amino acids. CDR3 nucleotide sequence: TGTGCCAGCAGCAAAGCCGAGTTGGCACCCCTCCACTTT. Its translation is CASSKAELAPLHF.

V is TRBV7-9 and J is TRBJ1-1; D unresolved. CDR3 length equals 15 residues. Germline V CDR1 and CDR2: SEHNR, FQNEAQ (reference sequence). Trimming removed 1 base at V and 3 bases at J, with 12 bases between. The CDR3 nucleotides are TGTGCCAGCAGCTTAGGTGGAGGGAGGGACACTGAAGCTTTCTTT. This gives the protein CASSLGGGRDTEAFF.

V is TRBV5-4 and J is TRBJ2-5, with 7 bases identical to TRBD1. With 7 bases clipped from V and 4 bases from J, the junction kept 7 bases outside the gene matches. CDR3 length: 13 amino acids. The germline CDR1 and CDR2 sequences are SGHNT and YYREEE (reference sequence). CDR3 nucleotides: TGTGCCAGCGGAATGGGACAGTTAGAGACCCAGTACTTC. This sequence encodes CASGMGQLETQYF.

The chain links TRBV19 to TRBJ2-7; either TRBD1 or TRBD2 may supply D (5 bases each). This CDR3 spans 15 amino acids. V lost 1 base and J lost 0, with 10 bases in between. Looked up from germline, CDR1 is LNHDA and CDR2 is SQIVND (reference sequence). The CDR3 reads CASSIVAGTSYEQYF. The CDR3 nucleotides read TGTGCCAGTAGTATAGTCGCAGGGACCTCCTACGAGCAGTACTTC.

The DNA of the CDR3 is TGTGCCAGCAGATCCACAGGGGCGGCGGAGACCCAGTACTTC. Translation gives CASRSTGAAETQYF. The rearrangement uses TRBV5-4 and TRBJ2-5, with 7 bases lining up with TRBD1. Trimming at V came to 5 bases and at J to 5 bases, leaving 9 bases not matched to a gene. The CDR3 loop spans 14 amino acids. The V gene's germline CDR1 is SGHNT and CDR2 YYREEE (reference sequence).

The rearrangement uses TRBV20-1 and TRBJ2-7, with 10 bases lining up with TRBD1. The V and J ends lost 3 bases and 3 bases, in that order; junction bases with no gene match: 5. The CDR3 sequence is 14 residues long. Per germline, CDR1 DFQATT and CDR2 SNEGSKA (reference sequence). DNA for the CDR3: TGCAGTGCTAGTTCCGGACAGGGGGTCTACGAGCAGTACTTC. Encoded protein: CSASSGQGVYEQYF.

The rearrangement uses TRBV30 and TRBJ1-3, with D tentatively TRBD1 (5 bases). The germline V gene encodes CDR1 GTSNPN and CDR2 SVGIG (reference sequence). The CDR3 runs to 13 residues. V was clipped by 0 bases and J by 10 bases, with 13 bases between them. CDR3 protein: CAWSVGGVRTIYF. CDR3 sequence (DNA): TGTGCCTGGAGTGTAGGAGGGGTCCGGACCATATATTTT.